This T cell receptor beta chain was identified in a study of blood T cell repertoires in COVID-19. Study-level information: Spain, Italy and the United States supplied samples that represented acute and convalescent COVID-19. PBMCs, B-cell-depleted T cells, or T cells were the source of the cDNA or gDNA that made up the material.

Clones were read by immunoSEQ multiplex PCR, and TCRdb kept only the in-frame ones, dropping some. The data hold about 120,000 clones, with about 90% observed a single time. This CDR3 region has 14 residues. Germline V gives CDR1 LGHDT, CDR2 YNNKEL (reference sequence). Trimming removed 8 bases from V and 1 base from J; junction bases left unmatched: 7. The chain combines TRBV3-1 (or the pseudogene TRBV3-2) with TRBJ1-1; 7 bases agree with TRBD1. The specimen sequenced was peripheral blood. This TCR came from a woman aged 55-70 years with COVID-19, enrolled during active disease. For the CDR3, the DNA is TGTGCCAGCGGAAAAGGGGGCAGGAACACTGAAGCTTTCTTT. It is translated as CASGKGGRNTEAFF.